The T cell receptor (beta chain) under discussion was sequenced for a study of blood T cell repertoires in COVID-19. On the study more broadly: Specimens from acute and convalescent COVID-19 originated in the United States, Italy and Spain.

CDR1 is GTSNPN, CDR2 SVGIG, per germline (reference sequence). The CDR3 has 14 residues. V lost 4 bases and J 5 bases, leaving 16 bases between the germline ends. Per the original data handling: Reference gene primer amplification gave nucleated cell count estimates. Data came from immunoSEQ multiplex PCR; TCRdb stores just in-frame clones and leaves some out. The V and J calls and clone size were taken over from that table, and D and trimming were inferred from the DNA. The sample shows 45,000 or so clones, about 86% of them seen only once. The chain has TRBV30 and TRBJ2-3, with D possibly being TRBD2 (6 bases). The sequencing sample was made of peripheral blood. This clonotype was obtained from a man in his forties with active COVID-19. The DNA of the CDR3 is TGTGCCTGGAACCGGGACTCGACCGAAGATACGCAGTATTTT. This codes for CAWNRDSTEDTQYF.